The present T cell receptor (beta chain) was sequenced within a study of T cell responses to AZD1222 COVID-19 vaccine. A remark on this clone: Antigen specificity is unknown.

Overall study results and limits: The study sampled repertoires only after the peak T cell response.

Data came from immunoSEQ multiplex PCR; TCRdb stores just in-frame clones and leaves some out. The table has 150,000 or so clones, around 86% seen once; the top ten hold 4.1%. Germline assignment: CDR1 SGHAT and CDR2 FQNNGV. The CDR3 extends over 14 amino acids. V lost 1 base, J lost 2 bases, and 1 base stayed unmatched. This chain uses TRBV11-2 with TRBJ1-2, with 7 bases aligning to TRBD1. Sequencing was performed on peripheral blood, taken on day 0 of MenACWY control vaccination. The clonotype originates from an adult in good health. CDR3 region: CASSLAGQNYGYTF. The CDR3, as DNA: TGTGCCAGCAGCTTAGCGGGACAGAACTATGGCTACACCTTC.